This T cell receptor beta chain was sequenced in a study of cytomegalovirus exposure and HLA in healthy donors. Study-level points and caveats: With high specificity and sensitivity, the classifier reportedly diagnosed cytomegalovirus status. Some highly shared sequence variants likely arose as a pipeline artifact. Previously analyzed data showed that most TCR beta V segments were productive at a frequency of about 87% or about 30%. As confirmed in vitro, a few CMV-associated chains were specific for CMV antigens.

The CDR3 is 12 amino acids. Germline CDR1 and CDR2: MNHNY and SVGAGI (reference sequence). V lost 7 bases to trimming and J lost 4 bases, with 11 bases between them. For this clone: Its specificity is unknown.

Primers: 60 Vbeta forward and 13 Jbeta reverse. Sequencing was performed with immunoSEQ multiplex PCR; in TCRdb, only in-frame clones are kept and a portion is missing. Here the sample spans about 140,000 clones, about 75% being singletons. The chain uses TRBV6-6 and TRBJ2-7; perhaps TRBD2 as D (6 bases). This TCR was sampled from a man in his forties in good health and CMV-seronegative. The sequenced sample was PBMCs. In DNA form, the CDR3 reads TGTGCCAGCAAGCACGGGGGTTACGAGCAGTACTTC. This codes for CASKHGGYEQYF.